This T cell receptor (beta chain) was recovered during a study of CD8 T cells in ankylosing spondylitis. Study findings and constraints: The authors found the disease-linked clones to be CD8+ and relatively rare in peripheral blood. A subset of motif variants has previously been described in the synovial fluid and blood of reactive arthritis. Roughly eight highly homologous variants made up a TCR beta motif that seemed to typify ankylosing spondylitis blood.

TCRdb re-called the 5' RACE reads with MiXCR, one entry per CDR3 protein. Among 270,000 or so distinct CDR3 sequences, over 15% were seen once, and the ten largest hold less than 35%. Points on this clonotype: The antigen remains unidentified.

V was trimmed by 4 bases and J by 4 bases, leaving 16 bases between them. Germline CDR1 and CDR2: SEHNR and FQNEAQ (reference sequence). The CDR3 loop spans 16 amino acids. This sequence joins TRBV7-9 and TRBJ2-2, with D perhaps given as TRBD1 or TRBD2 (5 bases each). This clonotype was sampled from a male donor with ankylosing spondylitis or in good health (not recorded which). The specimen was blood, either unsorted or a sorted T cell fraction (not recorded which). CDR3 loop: CASSSLSGPSTGELFF. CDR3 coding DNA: TGTGCCAGCAGCTCCCTATCGGGACCCAGCACCGGGGAGCTGTTTTTT.